The sample holds one count of the clone carrying this T cell receptor beta chain. What it binds is not known. The sample comes from a study of CD8 T cells in Susac syndrome. cDNA came from roughly 0.5 to 1 ug RNA primed by random hexamers. TCRdb re-analysed the immunoSEQ multiplex PCR reads in MiXCR, keeping a single row per CDR3 protein. The repertoire has approximately 260,000 distinct CDR3 sequences, about 96% of them found once; the top ten carry about 0.094%. This CDR3 region has 15 residues. Germline CDR1 and CDR2: MNHEY and SVGAGI. The germline V and J ends were trimmed by 6 bases and 0 bases, with 13 bases remaining between them. Whole-study findings and limits: None of the CD4+ T cell repertoires in Susac syndrome showed clonal expansion.

CD8+ and CD4+ T cells circulating in blood were sequenced for TCR beta. This sequence originates from a human donor with Susac syndrome. This chain uses TRBV6-5 with TRBJ2-3; TRBD1 is a possible D gene (5 bases). The sequenced sample was CD4+ T cells from PBMCs. The CDR3 here is CASSPDRRSTDTQYF. The CDR3 DNA follows: TGTGCCAGCAGCCCAGACAGAAGAAGCACAGATACGCAGTATTTT.